The T cell receptor (beta chain) described here comes from a study of T cells in Graves' hyperthyroidism and ophthalmopathy. On this clonotype itself: The junction shows a germline mismatch at one end, possibly a read error.

This CDR3 region has 14 residues. Per the germline V gene, CDR1 is DFQATT and CDR2 is SNEGSKA (reference sequence). RNA transcripts provided the source from which TCR beta CDR3 regions were amplified. During a first-round RT-PCR of the TCR CDR3, the HTBI primer set was used. Each CDR3 protein gets one entry after TCRdb re-called the multiplex PCR reads with MiXCR. The sample has approximately 870,000 distinct CDR3 sequences, about 38% seen once. The TCR originated in a man between 18 and 35 years old with Graves' hyperthyroidism. This chain links TRBV20-1 with TRBJ2-6, with D unresolved. Sequenced: blood. In nucleotides, the CDR3 is TGCAGTGCTAGAGAGGGATCTGGGGTCAACGTCCTGACTTTC. It is translated as CSAREGSGVNVLTF.